Listed below are T cell receptor beta chains from one sample, sequenced in a study of cytomegalovirus exposure and HLA in healthy donors. The repertoire was sequenced with immunoSEQ multiplex PCR; TCRdb's copy has only in-frame clones and lacks some. The clone table shows 70,000 to 80,000 clones, with the ten largest holding 2.5% to 3%. The specimen was PBMCs. Receptors were obtained from a man in his forties in good health and CMV-seronegative. The CDR3 runs from the conserved cysteine through the conserved F or W. Each record gives: D gene, J gene, V gene, CDR3 DNA, CDR3 protein. A D gene is named only where the DNA matches it firmly.

D: .; J: TRBJ1-6; V: TRBV6-5; DNA: TGTGCCAGCAGTTACGCAGGGGTCCCGAATTCACCCCTCCACTTT; CDR3: CASSYAGVPNSPLHF
D: .; J: TRBJ1-5; V: TRBV4-1; DNA: TGCGCCAGCAGCCATGACCGGGGGGCCCAGGGACAGCCCCAGCATTTT; CDR3: CASSHDRGAQGQPQHF
D: TRBD2; J: TRBJ2-3; V: TRBV2; DNA: TGTGCCAGCAGAGTAGCGGGTGTGAGGTCCGATACGCAGTATTTT; CDR3: CASRVAGVRSDTQYF
D: TRBD1; J: TRBJ2-7; V: TRBV2; DNA: TGTGCCAGCGGGACAGGTATCTACGAGCAGTACTTC; CDR3: CASGTGIYEQYF
D: TRBD1; J: TRBJ1-2; V: TRBV5-1; DNA: TGCGCCAGCAGCTTAAACAGGGGCGGCTACACCTTC; CDR3: CASSLNRGGYTF
D: .; J: TRBJ1-4; V: TRBV5-1; DNA: TGCGCCAGCAGCCCTGGGAGGGATGAAAAACTGTTTTTT; CDR3: CASSPGRDEKLFF
D: .; J: TRBJ2-7; V: TRBV7-2; DNA: TGTGCCAGCAGCTTGTCGCAGGGCCGAATCGAGCAGTACTTC; CDR3: CASSLSQGRIEQYF
D: .; J: TRBJ2-3; V: TRBV11-3; DNA: TGTGCCAGCAGCTTAGATTCAGTGGGCCCCGACGATACGCAGTATTTT; CDR3: CASSLDSVGPDDTQYF
D: TRBD1; J: TRBJ2-3; V: TRBV7-9; DNA: TGTGCCAGCAGCTCTCGGACAGGGGGGCAGTCAGATACGCAGTATTTT; CDR3: CASSSRTGGQSDTQYF
D: TRBD1; J: TRBJ1-1; V: TRBV19; DNA: TGTGCCAGTAGTACCCGGGACAGTGAAGCTTTCTTT; CDR3: CASSTRDSEAFF
D: TRBD1; J: TRBJ1-2; V: TRBV7-2; DNA: TGTGCCAGCAGCCTCCGACAGGGGTCCTATGGCTACACCTTC; CDR3: CASSLRQGSYGYTF
D: .; J: TRBJ1-1; V: TRBV18; DNA: TGTGCCAGCTCCCCGAACGCGGGGGGGCGGGGGAGCACTGAAGCTTTCTTT; CDR3: CASSPNAGGRGSTEAFF
D: TRBD2; J: TRBJ2-1; V: TRBV28; DNA: TGTGCCAGCAGTTTACTTCAGCGGGGAGAGCAGTTCTTC; CDR3: CASSLLQRGEQFF
D: TRBD2; J: TRBJ2-7; V: TRBV5-1; DNA: TGCGCCAGCACCGCGGGGGGCAACGAGCAGTACTTC; CDR3: CASTAGGNEQYF
D: TRBD1; J: TRBJ2-7; V: TRBV4-2; DNA: TGTGCCAGCAGCCCCTCAACAGGGGGCGGGTACGAGCAGTACTTC; CDR3: CASSPSTGGGYEQYF
D: TRBD2; J: TRBJ2-1; V: TRBV5-1; DNA: TGCGCCAGCAGCCAAAGCCAGGGACTAGCGGAGCAGTTCTTC; CDR3: CASSQSQGLAEQFF
D: TRBD1; J: TRBJ1-1; V: TRBV6-1; DNA: TGTGCCAGCAGAGACTTCCGACAGGGGGCCACTGAAGCTTTCTTT; CDR3: CASRDFRQGATEAFF
D: .; J: TRBJ2-2; V: TRBV18; DNA: TGTGCCAGCTCACCTGGACAGAGGAACACCGGGGAGCTGTTTTTT; CDR3: CASSPGQRNTGELFF
D: .; J: TRBJ1-6; V: TRBV9; DNA: TGTGCCAGCAGCGCACCCGGCGGGGTCGGAAATTCACCCCTCCACTTT; CDR3: CASSAPGGVGNSPLHF
D: TRBD1; J: TRBJ1-2; V: TRBV30; DNA: TGTGCCTGGAAAAGCCAGGGGGCAAACTATGGCTACACCTTC; CDR3: CAWKSQGANYGYTF
D: .; J: TRBJ1-6; V: TRBV6-5; DNA: TGTGCCAGCAGTTACTCTCTGAGGGATAATTCACCCCTCCACTTT; CDR3: CASSYSLRDNSPLHF
D: TRBD1; J: TRBJ1-2; V: TRBV5-1; DNA: TGCGCCAGCAGCCAGGAAGGGGGCTATGGCTACATCTTC; CDR3: CASSQEGGYGYIF
D: .; J: TRBJ2-5; V: TRBV7-6; DNA: TGTGCCAGCAGCCACTGGCCGGTGGGGCCTCAAGAGACCCAGTACTTC; CDR3: CASSHWPVGPQETQYF
D: .; J: TRBJ1-5; V: TRBV5-4; DNA: TGTGCCAGCAGCTTGTCAGGGAATCAGCCCCAGCATTTT; CDR3: CASSLSGNQPQHF
D: TRBD1; J: TRBJ1-4; V: TRBV5-6; DNA: TGTGCCAGCAGCTCGAGGGGGCTTTGGGGTGAAAAACTGTTTTTT; CDR3: CASSSRGLWGEKLFF
D: .; J: TRBJ1-6; V: TRBV6-4; DNA: TGTGCCAGCAGTCTCAGGGGCTCCTATAATTCACCCCTCCACTTT; CDR3: CASSLRGSYNSPLHF
D: .; J: TRBJ2-1; V: TRBV5-6; DNA: TGTGCCAGCAGCTTGTTAGGGAAGGGGACTGACAATGAGCAGTTCTTC; CDR3: CASSLLGKGTDNEQFF
D: .; J: TRBJ1-1; V: TRBV6-5; DNA: TGTGCCAGCAGTTCCCAAACAGTAGTTCGGACTGAAGCTTTCTTT; CDR3: CASSSQTVVRTEAFF
D: .; J: TRBJ1-5; V: TRBV10-3; DNA: TGTGCCATCTGGGACAACAATCAGCCCCAGCATTTT; CDR3: CAIWDNNQPQHF
D: TRBD1; J: TRBJ1-1; V: TRBV27; DNA: TGTGCCAGCAGTTTAGTGACAGGGATGAACACTGAAGCTTTCTTT; CDR3: CASSLVTGMNTEAFF
D: .; J: TRBJ2-1; V: TRBV28; DNA: TGTGCCAGCAGATACGGGGGGCGGCACAATGAGCAGTTCTTC; CDR3: CASRYGGRHNEQFF
D: TRBD1; J: TRBJ1-5; V: TRBV29-1; DNA: TGCAGCGTTACCGGGAGCCAGGGGGCACGAAATCAGCCCCAGCATTTT; CDR3: CSVTGSQGARNQPQHF
D: .; J: TRBJ1-3; V: TRBV5-1; DNA: TGCGCCAGCAGCTTGGAAGGCGGCCTCTCTGGAAACACCATATATTTT; CDR3: CASSLEGGLSGNTIYF
D: TRBD1; J: TRBJ1-1; V: TRBV7-2; DNA: TGTGCCAGCAGCTTAGTAAGGACAGGGTCTGAAGCTTTCTTT; CDR3: CASSLVRTGSEAFF
D: .; J: TRBJ1-1; V: TRBV19; DNA: TGTGCCAGTAGGACACAGGGAAGGGGCACTGAAGCTTTCTTT; CDR3: CASRTQGRGTEAFF
D: TRBD1; J: TRBJ2-3; V: TRBV14; DNA: TGTGCCAGCAGCCAAGTCCGGGACAGGGGTAGCACAGATACGCAGTATTTT; CDR3: CASSQVRDRGSTDTQYF
D: TRBD1; J: TRBJ1-4; V: TRBV7-8; DNA: TGTGCCAGCAGCCGGACAGGGGTCTCAACTAATGAAAAACTGTTTTTT; CDR3: CASSRTGVSTNEKLFF
D: .; J: TRBJ1-2; V: TRBV4-2; DNA: TGTGCCAGCAGCCAAGTCCGTAGTGGCTACACCTTC; CDR3: CASSQVRSGYTF
D: .; J: TRBJ2-5; V: TRBV7-2; DNA: TGTGCCAGCAGCTTAGAATCCATCGGCGGCCGGGAGACCCAGTACTTC; CDR3: CASSLESIGGRETQYF
D: .; J: TRBJ1-1; V: TRBV7-9; DNA: TGTGCCAGCAGCTTAGGCCGAGGCAGGGCGGATCAAGGCACTGAAGCTTTCTTT; CDR3: CASSLGRGRADQGTEAFF
D: TRBD1; J: TRBJ2-7; V: TRBV13; DNA: TGTGCCAGCAGCTTCCGGACAGGGGGCCCCGAGCAGTACTTC; CDR3: CASSFRTGGPEQYF
D: TRBD2; J: TRBJ2-1; V: TRBV4-1; DNA: TGCGCCAGCAGCCATCGGACTAGCTTCAATGAGCAGTTCTTC; CDR3: CASSHRTSFNEQFF
D: TRBD1; J: TRBJ1-2; V: TRBV27; DNA: TGTGCCAGCAGAGCCTCCGGGACAGTATCTGGCTACACCTTC; CDR3: CASRASGTVSGYTF
D: .; J: TRBJ2-5; V: TRBV7-9; DNA: TGTGCCAGCAACCTAGTGTGGGGCGAGACCCAGTACTTC; CDR3: CASNLVWGETQYF
D: .; J: TRBJ1-2; V: TRBV28; DNA: TGTGCCAGCACCCCGGGGACACAAAACTATGGCTACACCTTC; CDR3: CASTPGTQNYGYTF
D: .; J: TRBJ1-1; V: TRBV6-1; DNA: TGTGCCAGCAGTGAAAAGGGAGACACTGAAGCTTTCTTT; CDR3: CASSEKGDTEAFF
D: .; J: TRBJ1-5; V: TRBV2; DNA: TGTGCCAGCAGTCGAGGGTTTCGGCAGCCCCAGCATTTT; CDR3: CASSRGFRQPQHF
D: .; J: TRBJ1-4; V: TRBV9; DNA: TGCGCCAGCAGCGTAGGGGCTGCAAGGTATGAAAAACTGTTTTTT; CDR3: CASSVGAARYEKLFF
D: TRBD1; J: TRBJ2-2; V: TRBV29-1; DNA: TGCAGCGTTGAACAGGGGGCGACCACCGGGGAGCTGTTTTTT; CDR3: CSVEQGATTGELFF
D: TRBD1; J: TRBJ2-7; V: TRBV7-8; DNA: TGTGCCAGCAGCTTCACCCGACAGGGGGCGAGGGAGCAGTACTTC; CDR3: CASSFTRQGAREQYF
D: TRBD2; J: TRBJ2-3; V: TRBV5-8; DNA: TGTGCCAGCAGCTTGTGGGCCCTCTCTATGCGGGGGGCAGTTGATACGCAGTATTTT; CDR3: CASSLWALSMRGAVDTQYF
D: .; J: TRBJ2-7; V: TRBV5-6; DNA: TGTGCCAGCAGCTCGACAGGGAGGTACGAGCAGTACTTC; CDR3: CASSSTGRYEQYF
D: TRBD1; J: TRBJ1-5; V: TRBV4-1; DNA: TGCGCCAGCAGCTTCCGACAGGGTGGGGGCAATCAGCCCCAGCATTTT; CDR3: CASSFRQGGGNQPQHF
D: .; J: TRBJ1-2; V: TRBV4-2; DNA: TGTGCCAGCAGCCTAGGGCCCGGGGTAGATGGCTACACCTTC; CDR3: CASSLGPGVDGYTF
D: .; J: TRBJ2-2; V: TRBV19; DNA: TGTGCCAGTACGCGACAGAACACCGGGGAGCTGTTTTTT; CDR3: CASTRQNTGELFF